This TCR beta chain stems from a study of cytomegalovirus exposure and HLA in healthy donors. Study conclusions and caveats: That first-cohort TCR clusters tended to co-occur in the 95 to 150 validation repertoires was found in a later analysis.

Deletions cut 2 bases from V and 1 base from J, with 6 bases between. This CDR3 is built from 13 residues. Germline CDR1 SGDLS, CDR2 YYNGEE. Worth noting for this clone: The antigen is not known.

Among the approximately 110 subjects of the validation cohort, separate from the 666-subject first cohort, were the donors. TCRdb's table, derived via immunoSEQ multiplex PCR, lists solely in-frame clones and lacks some. The table lists 120,000 to 150,000 clones, roughly 88% of them singletons. This receptor was obtained from a woman under 30 in good health and CMV-seropositive. The sample comprised PBMCs. V is TRBV9 and J is TRBJ1-1; D possibly corresponds to TRBD1 (5 bases). DNA of the CDR3: TGTGCCAGCAGCGTGACAGAGAACACTGAAGCTTTCTTT. This encodes CASSVTENTEAFF.